A selection of T cell receptor beta chains follows, all from one sample in a study of vaccination and CD4 T cells after COVID-19. These receptors lack a known antigen. TCRdb fed the PCR reads into MiXCR, producing one record per CDR3 protein. The sample has about 4,400 distinct CDR3 sequences, 30% to 45% seen once. Material for sequencing was CD4+ T cells from blood, cultured in vitro. These receptors were collected from a human donor in good health. Each CDR3 is given with its conserved first and last residue. The order of the fields is J gene, V gene, CDR3 protein.

j_call: TRBJ1-6
v_call: TRBV19
cdr3_aa: CASRTRRTGQSYNSPLHF

j_call: TRBJ1-1
v_call: TRBV7-9
cdr3_aa: CASSNGPTEAFF

j_call: TRBJ1-5
v_call: TRBV5-6
cdr3_aa: CASSSGLGQPQHF

j_call: TRBJ1-5
v_call: TRBV11-2
cdr3_aa: CASAIDRNQPQHF

j_call: TRBJ1-1
v_call: TRBV19
cdr3_aa: CASRTDQGYTEAFF

j_call: TRBJ2-5
v_call: TRBV10-1
cdr3_aa: CASPSGRGETQYF

j_call: TRBJ1-1
v_call: TRBV28
cdr3_aa: CASRLVGTEAFF

j_call: TRBJ2-3
v_call: TRBV20-1
cdr3_aa: CSAPLRGGSSTDTQYF

j_call: TRBJ1-2
v_call: TRBV4-2
cdr3_aa: CASSQDSPRGSASGGYTF

j_call: TRBJ1-2
v_call: TRBV12-1
cdr3_aa: CASTPQQKGYTF

j_call: TRBJ2-3
v_call: TRBV19
cdr3_aa: CASSMRDTQYF